These 29 T cell receptor beta chains share one sample of origin, sequenced in a study of T cells in Graves' hyperthyroidism and ophthalmopathy. There were TCR beta CDR3 regions amplified from RNA transcripts. The HTBI set primed first-round TCR CDR3 RT-PCR. Using its own MiXCR run on the multiplex PCR reads, TCRdb lists one record per CDR3 protein. The sample contains 390,000 or so distinct CDR3 sequences, roughly 15% of which appear only once. Material for sequencing was blood. These receptors were collected from a young man with Graves' ophthalmopathy.

This clonotype was detected many times. The chain employs TRBV5-6 and TRBJ2-7; unclear D gene. This CDR3 has 16 residues. Germline CDR1 and CDR2: SGHDT and YYEEEE. Trimming cost V 4 bases and J 0 bases, with 17 bases left between them. The CDR3 reads CASSAPTVLSSYEQYF. The CDR3 bases are TGTGCCAGCAGCGCTCCGACGGTCTTGAGCTCCTACGAGCAGTACTTC.

In its sample, this clonotype was seen many times. The J gene is TRBJ1-2, the V gene TRBV4-1, with 7 bases fitting TRBD1. The CDR3 runs 15 residues. The ends lost 3 bases at V and 2 bases at J; junction bases unmatched: 6. Looked up from germline, CDR1 is MGHRA and CDR2 is YSYEKL. The DNA for the CDR3 is TGCGCCAGCAGCCACCCCCGGGGACAGAACTATGGCTACACCTTC. The encoded protein is CASSHPRGQNYGYTF.

The chain couples TRBV6-9 to TRBJ2-2, with no clear D. V lost 3 bases and J lost 5, with 10 bases in between. CDR3 length: 14 amino acids. CDR1 MNHGY and CDR2 SVAAGI come from the germline V gene. The CDR3 is CASSYSRQTGELFF. DNA for the CDR3: TGTGCCAGCAGTTACAGCCGGCAAACCGGGGAGCTGTTTTTT.

As concerns this clonotype: A single base separates this from a much larger clone, so it may be a read error. The rearrangement joins TRBV27 to TRBJ2-7; D might be TRBD2 (5 bases). The J call may be mistaken, given a closer DNA end match to TRBJ2-1. This CDR3 has 14 amino acids. Germline values: CDR1 MNHEY, CDR2 SMNVEV (reference sequence). CDR3 in amino acids: CASSSRGPLYEQFF. For the CDR3, the DNA is TGTGCCAGCAGTTCCCGAGGGCCCCTGTACGAGCAGTTCTTC.

The chain has TRBV29-1 and TRBJ1-2; possible D gene TRBD1, 5 bases. This CDR3 contains 13 residues. V lost 3 bases to trimming and J lost 4 bases, with 12 bases between them. The germline V gene has CDR1 SQVTM and CDR2 ANQGSEA. The CDR3 loop is CSVDEGKGYGYTF. In DNA, the CDR3 is TGCAGCGTTGATGAGGGGAAGGGCTATGGCTACACCTTC.

This clonotype was seen ten or more times. The CDR3: CSVVVGGPEQYF. CDR3 nucleotide sequence: TGCAGCGTTGTGGTCGGGGGGCCCGAGCAGTACTTC. This rearrangement joins TRBV29-1 to TRBJ2-7; a possible D gene is TRBD2 (7 bases). CDR1 is SQVTM, CDR2 ANQGSEA, per germline. The CDR3 runs 12 residues. V dropped 4 bases and J dropped 6 bases, with 13 bases sitting between them.

This clonotype was seen repeatedly, ten times or more. V and J are TRBV20-1 and TRBJ2-2; 7 bases line up with TRBD2. From germline, CDR1 is DFQATT and CDR2 SNEGSKA (reference sequence). The CDR3 is 15 residues long. The V gene end was trimmed by 5 bases and the J gene end by 2 bases; junction bases not matched to a gene: 8. Written as DNA, the CDR3 is TGCAGTGCTTTCTCTAGCGGAGCAAACACCGGGGAGCTGTTTTTT. Translation gives CSAFSSGANTGELFF.

This clonotype was observed at least ten times. The gene calls are TRBV6-5 and TRBJ2-2, with D maybe TRBD1 (6 bases). The length of the CDR3 is 16 residues. The V gene's germline CDR1 is MNHEY and CDR2 SVGAGI. With 2 bases removed from V and 1 base from J, the gap between germline ends came to 11 bases. CDR3 coding DNA: TGTGCCAGCAGTTACCTCTCGGGACAGAACACCGGGGAGCTGTTTTTT. It encodes CASSYLSGQNTGELFF.

A few counts support this clonotype. This rearrangement joins TRBV7-9 to TRBJ1-1; maybe TRBD1 (6 bases). Germline CDR1 reads SEHNR; CDR2 reads FQNEAQ (reference sequence). This CDR3 contains 15 residues. Trimming pared 1 base from V and 3 bases from J, leaving 12 bases between. The CDR3 region is CASSLDLGADTEAFF. CDR3 sequence (DNA): TGTGCCAGCAGCTTAGACCTGGGGGCGGACACTGAAGCTTTCTTT.

This clonotype was counted a few times. V usage is TRBV20-1 and J usage is TRBJ2-7, with TRBD1 as a possible D gene (5 bases). The germline CDR1 and CDR2 sequences are DFQATT and SNEGSKA (reference sequence). Trimming took 4 bases from V and 1 from J, leaving 11 bases between them. The CDR3 is made up of 13 amino acids. The CDR3 DNA reads as TGCAGTGCTACCTCGACAGTTTCCTACGAGCAGTACTTC. As protein: CSATSTVSYEQYF.

This clonotype was recorded at least ten times. The chain recombines TRBV3-1 with TRBJ2-3, with no clear D. Germline CDR1 and CDR2: LGHDT and YNNKEL (reference sequence). V was shortened by 1 base and J by 6 bases, with 5 bases between the two germline ends. The CDR3 runs to 12 residues. The CDR3 protein is CASSQVIDTQYF. The DNA for the CDR3 is TGTGCCAGCAGCCAAGTAATCGATACGCAGTATTTT.

The chain employs TRBV20-1 and TRBJ2-7, with D perhaps assigned TRBD1 or TRBD2 (5 bases each). Germline assignment: CDR1 DFQATT and CDR2 SNEGSKA (reference sequence). Deletions cut 3 bases from V and 2 bases from J, with 17 bases between. The CDR3 length is 15 residues. CDR3 in DNA: TGCAGTGCTAGGTCGACGGGACGGAAGACCTACGAGCAGTACTTC. Amino acid sequence: CSARSTGRKTYEQYF.

This clonotype was recorded many times. This chain links TRBV27 with TRBJ1-1; D gene uncertain. Germline loops: CDR1 MNHEY, CDR2 SMNVEV (reference sequence). V gave up 3 bases and J gave up 1 base, with 12 bases separating them. This CDR3 has 15 residues. The DNA for the CDR3 is TGTGCCAGCAGTTTTGGCGGACCGGGGAACACTGAAGCTTTCTTT. Translation gives CASSFGGPGNTEAFF.

This clonotype was detected only a few times. The chain is built from TRBV9 and TRBJ2-3, with D unresolved. The ends were cut back, 0 bases at V and 0 bases at J, with 8 bases in the middle. The CDR3 is made up of 15 amino acids. CDR1 SGDLS and CDR2 YYNGEE come from the germline V gene. The CDR3 sequence is CASSVEGGSTDTQYF. CDR3 bases: TGTGCCAGCAGCGTAGAAGGCGGAAGCACAGATACGCAGTATTTT.

This clonotype was detected many times. The junction does not match germline at one end; this may be a read error. This sequence joins TRBV24-1 and TRBJ1-2; 7 bases align to TRBD1. The CDR3 sequence is 14 residues long. Looked up from germline, CDR1 is KGHDR and CDR2 is SFDVKD. CDR3 protein: CATSEIDRDYGYTF. For the CDR3, the DNA is TGTGCCACCAGTGAAATCGACAGGGACTACGGCTACACCTTC.

The V call is TRBV5-1, the J call TRBJ2-6; D might be TRBD1 or TRBD2, each matching 5 bases. Per germline, CDR1 SGHRS and CDR2 YFSETQ. The CDR3 consists of 16 residues. Trimming left V 2 bases short and J 3 bases short, with 12 bases between. The CDR3 loop reads CASSFERGSGANVLTF. CDR3 nucleotide sequence: TGCGCCAGCAGCTTCGAGAGGGGAAGTGGGGCCAACGTCCTGACTTTC. The full variable domain, its missing parts supplied by reference TRBV5-1 and TRBJ2-6, is KAGVTQTPRYLIKTRGQQVTLSCSPISGHRSVSWYQQTPGQGLQFLFEYFSETQRNKGNFPGRFSGRQFSNSRSEMNVSTLELGDSALYLCASSFERGSGANVLTFGAGSRLTVL.

This sequence joins TRBV4-1 and TRBJ2-7; tentative D call: TRBD2 (6 bases). Germline V gene lookup returns CDR1 MGHRA and CDR2 YSYEKL. The CDR3 has 15 amino acids. V gave up 2 bases and J gave up 9 bases, with 20 bases separating them. The CDR3 loop reads CASSQSRTTPSRQYF. The CDR3 region has the DNA TGCGCCAGCAGCCAAAGCCGGACTACACCAAGTAGGCAGTACTTC.

This rearrangement joins TRBV14 to TRBJ2-6; unclear D gene. The CDR3 spans 15 residues. Between the trimmed V and J ends, which lost 5 bases and 4 bases, there was a span of 12 bases. Germline-derived CDR1 and CDR2 are SGHDN and FVKESK. The CDR3 nucleotides are TGTGCCAGCAGCTCTGGGGTGACCGGGGCCAACGTCCTGACTTTC. This gives the protein CASSSGVTGANVLTF.

This clonotype appeared many times. CDR3 region: CASSEYGHSANYGYTF. The CDR3 coding sequence is TGTGCCAGCAGTGAATACGGACACTCAGCTAACTATGGCTACACCTTC. The chain couples TRBV6-1 to TRBJ1-2; weak D call: TRBD1 (5 bases). This CDR3 region has 16 residues. Germline values: CDR1 MNHNS, CDR2 SASEGT. V gave up 2 bases and J gave up 0 bases, with 13 bases separating them.

J is TRBJ1-2 and V is TRBV19; perhaps TRBD1 as D (5 bases). V lost 10 bases, J lost 7 bases, and 16 bases lay in between. Germline V gene data show CDR1 as LNHDA and CDR2 as SQIVND (reference sequence). The CDR3 covers 12 residues. CDR3 sequence reads: CATLVTGFGYTF. CDR3 coding DNA: TGTGCCACCCTAGTCACAGGTTTTGGCTACACCTTC.

This clonotype was seen repeatedly, ten times or more. V gene TRBV20-1 combines with J gene TRBJ2-3, with 13 bases that match TRBD2. The CDR3 extends over 14 amino acids. V shed 3 bases, J shed 6 bases, and the junction held 3 bases outside the gene matches. Germline V gives CDR1 DFQATT, CDR2 SNEGSKA (reference sequence). The CDR3 nucleotides are TGCAGTGCTAGGGGACTAGCGGGACCCGATACGCAGTATTTT. Translating it yields CSARGLAGPDTQYF.

This chain's CDR3 is CASSFTRWDTGRNTEAFF. The CDR3 DNA reads TGCGCCAGCAGCTTTACCCGGTGGGACACCGGGCGAAACACTGAAGCTTTCTTT. V and J are TRBV5-1 and TRBJ1-1; D might be TRBD1 (6 bases). The germline V and J ends were trimmed by 2 bases and 2 bases, with 22 bases remaining between them. Germline values: CDR1 SGHRS, CDR2 YFSETQ. The CDR3 runs 18 residues.

This clonotype appeared a few times. CDR3 sequence (DNA): TGTGCCAGCAACAAACTAGCGGGGGGGGGGGAGACCCAGTACTTC. It specifies CASNKLAGGGETQYF. This chain connects TRBV6-1 to TRBJ2-5, with TRBD2 identical over 13 bases. This CDR3 region has 15 residues. CDR1 is MNHNS and CDR2 is SASEGT in the germline V gene. The V segment lost 7 bases and the J segment 5 bases; nucleotides outside the gene matches: 7.

Note on this clonotype: A read error is possible here, since a much larger clone lies one base away. The CDR3 DNA is TGCGCCAGCACCTTGGAAGGGCGCGGTGGATGGGAGACCCAGTACTTC. Its translation: CASTLEGRGGWETQYF. V gene TRBV7-9 combines with J gene TRBJ2-5; D is undetermined. This CDR3 is built from 16 residues. Germline V lookup: CDR1 SEHNR, CDR2 FQNEAQ (reference sequence).

This clonotype was seen a few times. A much bigger clone sits one base away, suggesting this may be a read error. V usage is TRBV5-1 and J usage is TRBJ2-7, with 11 bases fitting TRBD2. Matching the DNA end better, TRBJ2-1 makes the J call doubtful. CDR1 and CDR2 (germline): SGHRS, YFSETQ. The CDR3 length is 15 residues. Here the CDR3 reads CASSFSGREPYEQFF. Here the CDR3 DNA reads TGCGCCAGCAGCTTTAGCGGGAGGGAACCTTACGAGCAGTTCTTC.

This clonotype showed up many times. This chain links TRBV20-1 with TRBJ2-7, with 8 bases fitting TRBD2. Germline CDR1 DFQATT, CDR2 SNEGSKA (reference sequence). Losses at the gene ends were 5 bases for V and 4 bases for J; bases not matched to a gene: 16. The CDR3 has 16 residues. The DNA for the CDR3 is TGCAGTGCTCCTTCCGGGCTTTTAGCGGGAAGGTACGAGCAGTACTTC. This translates into CSAPSGLLAGRYEQYF.

In its sample, this clonotype was seen a few times. The CDR3 bases are TGTGCCAGCAGCACGGTGGTAGCGGGCTTCACAGATACGCAGTATTTT. It is translated as CASSTVVAGFTDTQYF. The rearrangement uses TRBV27 and TRBJ2-3, with 7 bases lining up with TRBD2. The V and J ends lost 6 bases and 2 bases, in that order; junction bases with no gene match: 11. The CDR3 extends over 16 amino acids. CDR1 is MNHEY and CDR2 is SMNVEV in the germline V gene (reference sequence).

This clonotype came up many times. The chain couples TRBV9 to TRBJ2-7, with D possibly matching TRBD1 (6 bases). CDR1 and CDR2 (germline): SGDLS, YYNGEE. This CDR3 spans 16 amino acids. V dropped 3 bases and J dropped 1 base, with 17 bases sitting between them. CDR3 sequence (DNA): TGTGCCAGCAGCGCTAGAGCCCAGGGGCGGTCCTACGAGCAGTACTTC. As protein: CASSARAQGRSYEQYF. The full variable domain, completed using reference TRBV9 and TRBJ2-7, is DSGVTQTPKHLITATGQRVTLRCSPRSGDLSVYWYQQSLDQGLQFLIQYYNGEERAKGNILERFSAQQFPDLHSELNLSSLELGDSALYFCASSARAQGRSYEQYFGPGTRLTVT.

The chain has TRBV4-1 and TRBJ2-7, with 9 bases lining up with TRBD2. J was trimmed by 6 bases and V by 0 bases; bases with no gene match: 3. Germline assignment: CDR1 MGHRA and CDR2 YSYEKL. This CDR3 has 14 residues. The chain's CDR3 is CASSQEGLAVEQYF. The CDR3 nucleotides read TGCGCCAGCAGCCAAGAGGGACTAGCAGTCGAGCAGTACTTC.